This T cell receptor beta chain appears in the sequencing data of a study of OX40 agonist ivuxolimab in advanced cancers. Study details: Patients' therapy was ivuxolimab, an antibody that acts as an agonist of OX40 (CD134). Eligibility rules accepted prior anti-PD-1, anti-PD-L1 or anti-CTLA-4 therapy, and around 44% had some. Whole-study results and caveats: Antigen specificity remained undetermined for the expanded peripheral T cells.

As regards this clone: Its target is unknown.

Produced via immunoSEQ multiplex PCR; TCRdb's table is partial and in-frame only. The sample lists roughly 50,000 clones, 75% to 90% occurring once. This receptor was taken from an adult with an advanced solid tumor such as melanoma, head and neck, liver or kidney cancer. Sequencing used CD4+ or CD8+ T cells sorted from blood, obtained in a trial of the OX40 agonist ivuxolimab.

This chain's CDR3 is CASKKGGLAGGEQFF. The CDR3 DNA is TGTGCCAGCAAAAAGGGGGGACTAGCGGGAGGTGAGCAGTTCTTC. The chain uses TRBV28 and TRBJ2-1; 15 bases map to TRBD2. In germline, CDR1 is MDHEN, CDR2 SYDVKM. This CDR3 contains 15 residues. J was trimmed by 9 bases and V by 7 bases; bases with no gene match: 7. The full variable domain, in which reference TRBV28 and TRBJ2-1 provide the parts outside the CDR3, is DVKVTQSSRYLVKRTGEKVFLECVQDMDHENMFWYRQDPGLGLRLIYFSYDVKMKEKGDIPEGYSVSREKKERFSLILESASTNQTSMYLCASKKGGLAGGEQFFGPGTRLTVL.